This TCR beta chain was captured in a study of beta chain features in type 1 diabetes. This clone was counted a few times. Antigen: not known. The authors sorted CD4+ naive, central memory, regulatory and stem cell-like memory cells via CD45RO/CCR7/CD25/CD127/CD95/CD27. The whole isolated RNA underwent reverse transcription, so sequencing captured expressed TCRB transcripts. TCRdb keeps only in-frame clones here, not all; method: immunoSEQ multiplex PCR. Of about 620,000 clones in the sample, around 16% were seen once. Study results and limitations: A PCR bias possibly favoring shorter templates would apply equally to patients and controls. Type 1 diabetes patients had fewer VDJ junction insertions and more deletions. Compared with healthy donors, patients appeared to share more similar naive, central memory and regulatory TCRB repertoires.

Per the germline V gene, CDR1 is SNHLY and CDR2 is FYNNEI. Germline trimming cut 9 bases from V and 0 bases from J; bases unmatched to any gene: 2. The CDR3 spans 14 residues. The V and J genes are TRBV2 and TRBJ2-6; TRBD1 matches at 7 bases. The sequencing input was naive CD4+ T cells from blood. The clonotype originates from a man between 18 and 35 years old in good health. CDR3 nucleotides: TGTGCCAGTCGGGACAGCTCTGGGGCCAACGTCCTGACTTTC. Translated: CASRDSSGANVLTF.